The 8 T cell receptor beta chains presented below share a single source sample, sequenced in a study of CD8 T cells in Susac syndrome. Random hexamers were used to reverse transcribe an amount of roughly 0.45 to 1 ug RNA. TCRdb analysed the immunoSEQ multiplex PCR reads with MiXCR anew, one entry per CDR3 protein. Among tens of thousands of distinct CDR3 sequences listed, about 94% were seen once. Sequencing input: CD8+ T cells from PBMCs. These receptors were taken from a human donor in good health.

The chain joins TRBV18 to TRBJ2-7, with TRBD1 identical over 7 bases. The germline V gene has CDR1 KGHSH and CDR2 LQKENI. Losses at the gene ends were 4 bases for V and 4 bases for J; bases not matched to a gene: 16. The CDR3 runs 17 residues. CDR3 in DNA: TGTGCCAGCTCACGAGGGCAGACAGGGACCTCGATTTACGAGCAGTACGTC. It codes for CASSRGQTGTSIYEQYV.

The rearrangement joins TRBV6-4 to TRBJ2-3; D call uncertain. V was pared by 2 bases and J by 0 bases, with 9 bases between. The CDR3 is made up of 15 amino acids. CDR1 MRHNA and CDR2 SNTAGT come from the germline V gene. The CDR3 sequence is CASSDGTGSTDTQYF. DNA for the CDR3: TGTGCCAGCAGTGACGGTACGGGTAGCACAGATACGCAGTATTTT.

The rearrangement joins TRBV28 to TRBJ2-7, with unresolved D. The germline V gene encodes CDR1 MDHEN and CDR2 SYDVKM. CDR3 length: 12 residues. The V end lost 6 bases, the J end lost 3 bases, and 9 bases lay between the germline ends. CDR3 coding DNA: TGTGCCAGCAGCGGGTCGGGCTACGAGCAGTACGTC. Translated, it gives CASSGSGYEQYV.

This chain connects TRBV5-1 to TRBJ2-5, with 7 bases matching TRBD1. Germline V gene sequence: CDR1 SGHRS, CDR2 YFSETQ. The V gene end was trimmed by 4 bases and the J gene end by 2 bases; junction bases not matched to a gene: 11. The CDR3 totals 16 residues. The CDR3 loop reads CASSLRDSSPQETQYF. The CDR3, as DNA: TGCGCCAGCAGCCTCCGGGACAGCTCGCCTCAAGAGACCCAGTACTTC.

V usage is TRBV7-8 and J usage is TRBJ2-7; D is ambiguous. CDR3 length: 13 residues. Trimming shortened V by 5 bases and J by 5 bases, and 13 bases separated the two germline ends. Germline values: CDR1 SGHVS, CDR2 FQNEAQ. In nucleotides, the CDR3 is TGTGCCAGCAGCCCAAGAGAAGGGCACGAGCAGTACGTC. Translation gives CASSPREGHEQYV.

The CDR3 loop reads CASSQETPLSGDTQYF. CDR3 bases: TGTGCCAGCAGCCAAGAGACACCTCTATCCGGAGATACGCAGTATTTT. V usage is TRBV3-1 and J usage is TRBJ2-3; D is unresolved. V dropped 0 bases and J dropped 5 bases, with 15 bases sitting between them. The CDR3 spans 16 residues. Germline CDR1 LGHDT, CDR2 YNNKEL (reference sequence).

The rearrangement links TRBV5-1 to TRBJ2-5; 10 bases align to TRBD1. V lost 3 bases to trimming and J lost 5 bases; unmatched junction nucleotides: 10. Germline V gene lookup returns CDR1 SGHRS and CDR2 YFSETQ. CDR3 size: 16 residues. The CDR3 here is CASSYRDRGSGETQYF. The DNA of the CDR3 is TGCGCCAGCAGCTACCGGGACAGGGGAAGCGGGGAGACCCAGTACTTC.

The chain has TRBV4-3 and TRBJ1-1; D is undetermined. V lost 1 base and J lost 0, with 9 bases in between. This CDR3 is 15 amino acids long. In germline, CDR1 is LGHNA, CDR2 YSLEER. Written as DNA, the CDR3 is TGCGCCAGCAGCCAAGGTAGAAGTCTGAACACTGAAGCTTTCTTT. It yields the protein CASSQGRSLNTEAFF.